This TCR beta chain was retrieved from a study of OX40 agonist ivuxolimab in advanced cancers. The data were produced by immunoSEQ multiplex PCR, yet TCRdb's version contains in-frame clones alone and is incomplete. The profile covers about 26,000 clones, with about 70% appearing a single time and approximately 14% taken by the ten largest. This CDR3 contains 15 residues. CDR1 and CDR2 from the germline V gene are SGHVS and FQNEAQ. Between the trimmed V and J ends, which lost 1 base and 0 bases, there was a span of 9 bases. The chain joins TRBV7-8 to TRBJ1-2; D gene ambiguous. The source material was CD4+ or CD8+ T cells sorted from blood, sampled in a trial of the OX40 agonist ivuxolimab. The TCR sequence derives from an adult with an advanced solid tumor such as melanoma, head and neck, liver or kidney cancer. CDR3 in amino acids: CASSLGGSTNYGYTF. DNA for the CDR3: TGTGCCAGCAGCTTAGGCGGATCCACTAACTATGGCTACACCTTC.